This T cell receptor (beta chain) was observed in a study of early T cells in non-severe SARS-CoV-2 infection. About the study: Sequenced material consisted of bulk RNA (from unsorted whole blood), and chains were unpaired.

The CDR3 has 16 amino acids. Trimming stripped 6 bases from V and 7 bases from J, with 22 bases between. CDR1 is SNHLY and CDR2 is FYNNEI in the germline V gene. Ten or more counts support this clonotype. The TCR library protocol was used to attach unique molecular identifiers. These identifiers were attached to individual cDNA molecules. From the 5' RACE reads, TCRdb called clonotypes with MiXCR, one entry per CDR3 protein. This table holds tens of thousands of distinct CDR3 sequences, 6% to 8.5% found once. Material: whole blood. The rearrangement links TRBV2 to TRBJ2-1; D perhaps matches TRBD2 (5 bases). This receptor was obtained from an adult who was a healthcare worker with PCR-confirmed SARS-CoV-2 infection or an uninfected control (not recorded which). CDR3 region: CASSILGRSPENEQFF. CDR3 DNA: TGTGCCAGCAGCATACTTGGGAGATCCCCCGAGAATGAGCAGTTCTTC.